What follows describes a single T cell receptor beta chain. Antigen unknown. The CDR3 runs to 10 residues. Trimming removed 6 bases at V and 5 bases at J, with 7 bases between. CDR1 is SQVTM and CDR2 is ANQGSEA in the germline V gene. These data originate in a study of CD8 T cells in Susac syndrome. The RNA input was about 0.5 to 1 ug, and it was reverse transcribed with random hexamers. TCRdb ran MiXCR on the immunoSEQ multiplex PCR reads and lists one entry per CDR3 protein. The sample records about 120,000 distinct CDR3 sequences, approximately 96% being singletons. General observations from the study: The study's TCR sequencing and HLA analysis drew on a certain number of individuals. That number was acknowledged as relatively small.

Sequencing was done on a sample of CD4+ T cells from PBMCs. This TCR came from a human donor with Susac syndrome. The rearrangement links TRBV29-1 to TRBJ1-2; D is uncertain. This CDR3 is CSVGSYGYTF. The CDR3 nucleotides read TGCAGCGTGGGCAGTTATGGCTACACCTTC.